The text below deals with one T cell receptor beta chain. Its specificity is unknown. The sample is drawn from a study of human T cells and chemical hapten exposure. Study-wide findings and caveats: Expanded TCRs were compared with controls, and the expanded TCRs formed significantly more large CDR3 similarity clusters.

As to time point: pre-sensitization, week 0. Stated treatment: therapeutic diphenylcyclopropenone sensitization with weekly scalp DPC. Blood, whole and unfractionated, served as the source for total RNA extraction. TCRdb reprocessed the RACE reads with MiXCR, giving one entry per CDR3 protein. The repertoire holds about 92,000 distinct CDR3 sequences, around 9.6% seen once, with more than 3% in the top ten. The germline V gene encodes CDR1 SGHRS and CDR2 YFSETQ. V gave up 2 bases and J gave up 8 bases; unmatched junction bases: 7. This CDR3 spans 15 amino acids. The source material was whole blood, sampled in connection with sensitization to the hapten diphenylcyclopropenone (DPC). This receptor was obtained from a middle-aged woman with alopecia areata. Some clones in this sample may be carry-over from other donors' samples. The chain carries TRBV5-1 and TRBJ1-4; 9 nucleotides line up with TRBD1. CDR3 region: CASSFSGTGIEKLFF. Here the CDR3 DNA reads TGCGCCAGCAGCTTCTCCGGGACAGGGATCGAAAAACTGTTTTTT.